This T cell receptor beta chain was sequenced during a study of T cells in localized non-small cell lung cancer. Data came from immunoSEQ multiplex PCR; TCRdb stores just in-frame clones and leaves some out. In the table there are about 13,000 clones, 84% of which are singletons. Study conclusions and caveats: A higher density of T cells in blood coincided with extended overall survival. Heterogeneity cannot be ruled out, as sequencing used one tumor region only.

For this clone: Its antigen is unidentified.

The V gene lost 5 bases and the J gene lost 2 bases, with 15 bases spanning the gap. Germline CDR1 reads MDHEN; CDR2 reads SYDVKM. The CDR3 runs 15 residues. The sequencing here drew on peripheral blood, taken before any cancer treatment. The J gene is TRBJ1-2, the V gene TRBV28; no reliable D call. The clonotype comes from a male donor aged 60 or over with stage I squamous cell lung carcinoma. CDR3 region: CASSPETSGNYGYTF. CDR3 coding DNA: TGTGCCAGCAGTCCCGAAACTAGCGGCAACTATGGCTACACCTTC.